These 18 T cell receptor beta chains were sequenced from one sample in a study of pediatric ulcerative colitis. TCRdb keeps only in-frame clones here, not all; method: immunoSEQ multiplex PCR. This table holds 20,000 to 25,000 clones, roughly two thirds found once. Rectal tissue came from one to two pinch biopsies taken at colonoscopy. The sequenced material came from gut tissue. Receptors were obtained from a boy younger than 18 with severe ulcerative colitis.

The chain has TRBV19 and TRBJ1-5, with D hard to call. Germline V gene lookup returns CDR1 LNHDA and CDR2 SQIVND (reference sequence). V lost 4 bases and J lost 9, with 10 bases in between. The CDR3 covers 12 residues. CDR3 sequence: CASSNSWGPQHF. The CDR3, as DNA: TGTGCCAGTAGTAACAGCTGGGGGCCCCAGCATTTT. The variable domain in full, with the rest retrieved from reference TRBV19 and TRBJ1-5, is DGGITQSPKYLFRKEGQNVTLSCEQNLNHDAMYWYRQDPGQGLRLIYYSQIVNDFQKGDIAEGYSVSREKKESFPLTVTSAQKNPTAFYLCASSNSWGPQHFGDGTRLSIL.

Comments on this clone: Compared with germline, one end of the junction differs, possibly owing to a read error. The CDR3 DNA sequence: TGTGTCAGCTCACAACAAGATTCCGGGACGGTGAATGAAAAACTGTTTTTT. Its translation is CVSSQQDSGTVNEKLFF. The V and J genes are TRBV18 and TRBJ1-4, with D perhaps TRBD1 (5 bases). The germline V gene encodes CDR1 KGHSH and CDR2 LQKENI. The CDR3 totals 17 residues.

This chain links TRBV20-1 with TRBJ1-2; possible D gene TRBD1, 5 bases. This CDR3 has 11 residues. Germline V gene sequence: CDR1 DFQATT, CDR2 SNEGSKA (reference sequence). CDR3 in amino acids: CSPRGSYGYTF. The CDR3 nucleotides read TGCAGCCCCCGGGGGTCCTATGGCTACACCTTC.

V gene TRBV19 combines with J gene TRBJ1-2, with D maybe TRBD1 (5 bases). The V gene lost 6 bases and the J gene lost 1 base, with 6 bases spanning the gap. Germline V gene sequence: CDR1 LNHDA, CDR2 SQIVND (reference sequence). The CDR3 covers 12 residues. The CDR3 is CASSDSNYGYTF. As DNA, the CDR3 is TGTGCCAGTAGCGACAGTAACTATGGCTACACCTTC.

CDR3 sequence reads: CASSFGGTGEQYF. The DNA of the CDR3 is TGTGCCAGCAGCTTTGGCGGGACGGGCGAGCAGTACTTC. The chain employs TRBV7-9 and TRBJ2-7; D may be TRBD2 (6 bases). This CDR3 has 13 residues. Germline values: CDR1 SEHNR, CDR2 FQNEAQ (reference sequence). Trimming removed 3 bases from V and 6 bases from J, with 12 bases in between.

The CDR3 loop is CASSQQLNTEAFF. CDR3 sequence (DNA): TGCGCCAGCAGCCAACAACTGAACACTGAAGCTTTCTTT. The chain joins TRBV4-1 to TRBJ1-1; D call uncertain. The CDR3 contains 13 residues. Germline V gives CDR1 MGHRA, CDR2 YSYEKL. The V end was cut by 2 bases, the J end by 0 bases, with 4 bases between.

This clone was recorded once. The V and J genes are TRBV23-1 and TRBJ1-5; D is perhaps TRBD1 (5 bases). TRBV23-1 is placed among ORFs of uncertain function. The V end was cut by 7 bases, the J end by 0 bases, with 22 bases between. The CDR3 totals 18 residues. The CDR3 loop reads CASTPPLGQGHSNQPQHF. The CDR3 region has the DNA TGCGCCAGCACTCCACCCTTGGGGCAGGGTCATAGCAATCAGCCCCAGCATTTT.

This clone showed up just once. The rearrangement uses TRBV30 and TRBJ1-6; the match to TRBD1 covers 7 bases. CDR3 length equals 14 residues. Germline trimming cut 7 bases from V and 7 bases from J; bases unmatched to any gene: 10. Germline loops: CDR1 GTSNPN, CDR2 SVGIG (reference sequence). CDR3 in amino acids: CASRPGTVNSPLHF. The CDR3 bases are TGTGCCTCGAGACCCGGGACAGTCAATTCACCCCTCCACTTT.

This chain connects TRBV2 to TRBJ1-2; 7 bases agree with TRBD1. Germline values: CDR1 SNHLY, CDR2 FYNNEI. The length of the CDR3 is 14 residues. V was clipped by 7 bases and J by 8 bases; unmatched bases: 13. This CDR3 reads CASTVTAGGGGYTF. The CDR3 DNA follows: TGTGCCAGCACCGTTACGGCAGGGGGGGGAGGCTACACCTTC.

This chain connects TRBV7-3 to TRBJ2-1; TRBD2 matches at 12 bases. CDR3 length: 18 residues. The junction had 8 bases not matched to a gene; V was cut back by 2 bases and J by 3 bases. Germline loops: CDR1 SGHTA, CDR2 FQGTGA. The CDR3 coding sequence is TGTGCCAGCAGCTTATACTACGGACTAGCGGGAATCTACAATGAGCAGTTCTTC. It yields the protein CASSLYYGLAGIYNEQFF. The whole variable domain, remainder taken from reference TRBV7-3 and TRBJ2-1, is GAGVSQTPSNKVTEKGKYVELRCDPISGHTALYWYRQSLGQGPEFLIYFQGTGAADDSGLPNDRFFAVRPEGSVSTLKIQRTERGDSAVYLCASSLYYGLAGIYNEQFFGPGTRLTVL.

There are a few counts of this clone. The chain carries TRBV7-9 and TRBJ2-1, with 15 bases identical to TRBD2. The CDR3 covers 17 residues. V dropped 5 bases and J dropped 6; count of bases not matched to a gene: 8. Looked up from germline, CDR1 is SEHNR and CDR2 is FQNEAQ (reference sequence). This chain's CDR3 is CASSPGRTSGGANEQFF. DNA for the CDR3: TGTGCCAGCAGCCCCGGCCGGACTAGCGGGGGGGCCAATGAGCAGTTCTTC.

The J gene is TRBJ1-5, the V gene TRBV6-5; D is perhaps TRBD1 (6 bases). Germline V gene lookup returns CDR1 MNHEY and CDR2 SVGAGI. The V and J ends lost 2 bases and 2 bases respectively, with 13 bases between them. The CDR3 extends over 16 amino acids. The CDR3 region is CASSYGIPGGNQPQHF. Here the CDR3 DNA reads TGTGCCAGCAGTTACGGTATCCCAGGGGGCAATCAGCCCCAGCATTTT.

V and J are TRBV11-2 and TRBJ2-5; D assignment may be TRBD1 or TRBD2 (6 bases each). The germline CDR1 and CDR2 sequences are SGHAT and FQNNGV. V gave up 6 bases and J gave up 5 bases, with 19 bases separating them. CDR3 length: 15 residues. The CDR3 loop reads CASSANPGGRETQYF. DNA for the CDR3: TGTGCCAGCAGTGCAAACCCCGGGGGCCGGGAGACCCAGTACTTC.

The chain joins TRBV5-1 to TRBJ1-4; TRBD1 is a possible D gene (5 bases). The V end was cut by 2 bases, the J end by 7 bases, with 18 bases between. CDR1 and CDR2 from the germline V gene are SGHRS and YFSETQ. This CDR3 has 16 residues. The CDR3 DNA follows: TGCGCCAGCAGCTTTGAGGGCCAAGGGGCCGGTGAAAAACTGTTTTTT. As protein: CASSFEGQGAGEKLFF.

This clone was counted a few times. The chain joins TRBV29-1 to TRBJ1-6, with D possibly matching TRBD1 (5 bases). This CDR3 region has 12 residues. Germline CDR1 SQVTM, CDR2 ANQGSEA. CDR3 loop: CRPGTQASPLHF. CDR3 in DNA: TGCCGACCCGGGACGCAGGCTTCACCCCTCCACTTT.

The chain couples TRBV6-1 to TRBJ1-3, with a possible D match to TRBD1 (5 bases). The CDR3 consists of 14 residues. V lost 4 bases to trimming and J lost 0 bases, with 7 bases between them. CDR1 is MNHNS, CDR2 SASEGT, per germline. The CDR3 DNA reads as TGTGCCAGCAGTGCAGGGACCTCTGGAAACACCATATATTTT. This codes for CASSAGTSGNTIYF.

In this sample, this clone turned up once. The CDR3 nucleotides are TGTGCCAGCAGAAGGTTGTCAGGCCCGAACACCGGGGAGCTGTTTTTT. Translated, it gives CASRRLSGPNTGELFF. The chain couples TRBV7-8 to TRBJ2-2; D is unresolved. Between the trimmed V and J ends, which lost 6 bases and 0 bases, there was a span of 14 bases. The CDR3 spans 16 residues. Germline loops: CDR1 SGHVS, CDR2 FQNEAQ.

This clone was counted only a few times. This sequence joins TRBV15 and TRBJ2-4; perhaps TRBD2 as D (5 bases). From germline, CDR1 is LNHNV and CDR2 YYDKDF (reference sequence). V lost 0 bases, J lost 4 bases, and 13 bases lay in between. There are 16 residues in the CDR3. This chain's CDR3 is CATSRDFEGAKNIQYF. The CDR3 DNA is TGTGCCACCAGCAGAGATTTTGAGGGCGCGAAAAACATTCAGTACTTC.